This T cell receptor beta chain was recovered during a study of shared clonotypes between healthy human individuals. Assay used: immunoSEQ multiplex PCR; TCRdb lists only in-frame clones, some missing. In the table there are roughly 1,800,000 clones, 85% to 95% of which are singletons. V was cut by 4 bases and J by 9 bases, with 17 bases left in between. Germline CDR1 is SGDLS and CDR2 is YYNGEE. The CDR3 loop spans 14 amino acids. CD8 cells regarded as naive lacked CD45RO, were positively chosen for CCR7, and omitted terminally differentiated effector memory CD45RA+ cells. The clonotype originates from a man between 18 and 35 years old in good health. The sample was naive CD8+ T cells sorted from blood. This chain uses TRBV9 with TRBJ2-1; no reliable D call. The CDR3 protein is CASSPEDHAREQFF. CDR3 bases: TGTGCCAGCAGCCCTGAGGACCACGCCCGTGAGCAGTTCTTC. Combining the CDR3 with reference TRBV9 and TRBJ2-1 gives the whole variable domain DSGVTQTPKHLITATGQRVTLRCSPRSGDLSVYWYQQSLDQGLQFLIQYYNGEERAKGNILERFSAQQFPDLHSELNLSSLELGDSALYFCASSPEDHAREQFFGPGTRLTVL.